The entry below describes one TCR beta chain. The data were obtained in a study of cytomegalovirus exposure and HLA in healthy donors. Some clones are missing from TCRdb's copy, which holds only in-frame ones; the method was immunoSEQ multiplex PCR. In the table there are under 110,000 clones, 88% of which are singletons. V shed 1 base, J shed 4 bases, and the junction held 4 bases outside the gene matches. CDR3 length: 15 residues. Germline V CDR1 and CDR2: LNHDA, SQIVND (reference sequence). Sequenced input: PBMCs. The TCR comes from a woman aged 18-35 years in good health and CMV-seropositive. The chain recombines TRBV19 with TRBJ1-5; 7 nucleotides align to TRBD1. CDR3 nucleotides: TGTGCCAGTAGTATAGTAAGCAGGGGGAATCAGCCCCAGCATTTT. Translating it yields CASSIVSRGNQPQHF.